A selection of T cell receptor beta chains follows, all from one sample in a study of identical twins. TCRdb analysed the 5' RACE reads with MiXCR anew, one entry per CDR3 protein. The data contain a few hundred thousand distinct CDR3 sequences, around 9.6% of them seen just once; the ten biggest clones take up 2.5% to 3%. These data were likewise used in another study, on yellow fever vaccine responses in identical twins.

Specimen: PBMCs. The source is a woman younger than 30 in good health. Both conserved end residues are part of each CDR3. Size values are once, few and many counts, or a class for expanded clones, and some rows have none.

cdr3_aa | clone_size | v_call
CASSLGGLDYEQYF | many | TRBV12-3/TRBV12-4
CASSHSTDSYNEQFF | many | TRBV3-1
CASSESVSYEQYF | . | TRBV2
CASSDLREGEQFF | few | TRBV2
CSGRQGVNTEAFF | many | TRBV29-1
CASSFLRGVADTQYF | few | TRBV12-3/TRBV12-4
CSVISGNFYEQYF | many | TRBV29-1
CASSTGTATYEQYF | many | TRBV12-3/TRBV12-4
CASSFGTSAIDEQFF | many | TRBV7-3
CSAPGLAGETQYF | many | TRBV20-1
CASSLGSLYEQYF | few | TRBV7-2
CASNARRDNTYEQYF | few | TRBV6-1
CASSLGGRKAKNIQYF | many | TRBV11-2
CSGDAGPADTQYF | . | TRBV20-1
CSAVGPSIQETQYF | . | TRBV20-1
CASTGLSSYEQYF | . | TRBV5-5
CASSWGGSAGYEQYF | many | TRBV11-2
CASSLPAPDRLDVGTEAFF | many | TRBV5-1
CAWKREGPEQYF | few | TRBV30
CASSLKGGVTDTQYF | many | TRBV28
CASSLGTGPPYEQYF | many | TRBV5-1
CASSPSPTSSEGTQYF | few | TRBV19
CASSLATSGGVYEQFF | . | TRBV7-6
CASRVGGMKTQYF | many | TRBV7-2
CASSEAPLEGGADTQYF | . | TRBV6-1
CASSLDRPSQETQYF | . | TRBV5-1
CASRPRQGHQPQHF | many | TRBV28
CAISEFGLAGVRSYEQYF | few | TRBV10-3
CASSPTTSGSYNEQFF | few | TRBV7-9
CASSPPGTGYEQFF | many | TRBV7-8
CASSLGAVEAFF | . | TRBV7-9
CSAPRTTDTGELFF | few | TRBV20-1
CASRGQPSGEQFF | . | TRBV27
CASSSPPGYEQYF | few | TRBV11-1
CASRETTGVNTEAFF | few | TRBV28
CASSFVAGPSYEQYF | few | TRBV12-3/TRBV12-4
CASSQGAGGAYNEQFF | . | TRBV4-1
CSVRGGAPDTQYF | . | TRBV29-1
CASSFGGGPYNEQFF | many | TRBV7-2
CASTGDTGELFF | few | TRBV21-1
CASSPVVAGVGQFF | . | TRBV7-6
CASSQAAYLPGRTNEQFF | . | TRBV14
CASSQVPGQNYEQYF | . | TRBV3-1
CASSPSRAGVQETQYF | . | TRBV4-3
CASSLSQDSFNSPLHF | many | TRBV28
CASSYPGLAAPSYNEQFF | . | TRBV6-2/TRBV6-3
CASSYPHTDTQYF | many | TRBV6-2/TRBV6-3
CASSTRTGLRTEAFF | many | TRBV7-2
CATVSGTSSYNEQFF | . | TRBV7-9
CASSSGTSTFF | many | TRBV27